Below, 24 T cell receptor beta chains from the same sample are listed, as sequenced in a study of blood T cell repertoires in COVID-19. This table comes from immunoSEQ multiplex PCR, and its TCRdb copy is limited to in-frame clones, with some not included. The sample holds 35,000 to 55,000 clones, about 91% seen once. Source material: peripheral blood. These receptors originate from a human donor in a cohort sampled during active COVID-19.

CDR3 protein: CASQKGTGDEKLFF. As DNA, the CDR3 is TGCGCCAGCCAGAAAGGGACAGGTGATGAAAAACTGTTTTTT. The chain uses TRBV5-1 and TRBJ1-4; 8 bases are shared with TRBD1. The germline CDR1 and CDR2 sequences are SGHRS and YFSETQ. V dropped 7 bases and J dropped 6; count of bases not matched to a gene: 8. This CDR3 has 14 amino acids. Supplemented by reference TRBV5-1 and TRBJ1-4, the full variable domain reads KAGVTQTPRYLIKTRGQQVTLSCSPISGHRSVSWYQQTPGQGLQFLFEYFSETQRNKGNFPGRFSGRQFSNSRSEMNVSTLELGDSALYLCASQKGTGDEKLFFGSGTQLSVL.

This clone was seen a few times. CDR3 residues: CASAGSEGAEQYF. The CDR3 DNA reads TGTGCCAGCGCCGGGTCGGAGGGGGCCGAGCAGTACTTC. The chain employs TRBV5-5 and TRBJ2-7; D may be TRBD1 (7 bases). CDR1 and CDR2 from the germline V gene are SGHKS and YYEKEE (reference sequence). V lost 7 bases and J lost 6, with 17 bases in between. This CDR3 has 13 amino acids. Filled out from reference TRBV5-5 and TRBJ2-7, the complete variable domain reads DAGVTQSPTHLIKTRGQQVTLRCSPISGHKSVSWYQQVLGQGPQFIFQYYEKEERGRGNFPDRFSARQFPNYSSELNVNALLLGDSALYLCASAGSEGAEQYFGPGTRLTVT.

The chain carries TRBV7-9 and TRBJ1-1; possibly TRBD1 for D (5 bases). Germline values: CDR1 SEHNR, CDR2 FQNEAQ (reference sequence). The CDR3 sequence is 15 residues long. V lost 6 bases, J lost 3 bases, and 17 bases lay in between. The CDR3 DNA reads TGTGCCAGCAGGTCACTCGGGGGAAGGGACACTGAAGCTTTCTTT. Encoded protein: CASRSLGGRDTEAFF.

This clone was observed a single time. The chain couples TRBV18 to TRBJ2-1, with D possibly being TRBD2 (6 bases). This CDR3 contains 12 residues. Trimming removed 5 bases at V and 8 bases at J, with 10 bases between. Germline lookup yields CDR1 KGHSH and CDR2 LQKENI. The CDR3 spells CASSSTGDEQFF. In nucleotides, the CDR3 is TGTGCCAGCTCATCTACGGGGGATGAGCAGTTCTTC.

This clone was recorded once. The J gene is TRBJ1-1, the V gene TRBV4-3, with 7 bases aligning to TRBD1. V lost 4 bases and J lost 7; bases outside the gene matches: 9. The V gene's germline CDR1 is LGHNA and CDR2 YSLEER. CDR3 length equals 14 residues. The CDR3 DNA reads TGCGCCAGCAGCCGTTTAAATGGACAGGATGAAGCTTTCTTT. Protein product: CASSRLNGQDEAFF.

This chain links TRBV6-5 with TRBJ2-7; 7 nucleotides align to TRBD2. V shed 1 base and J 0 bases; nucleotides not matched to a gene: 3. Germline loops: CDR1 MNHEY, CDR2 SVGAGI. This CDR3 spans 15 amino acids. The CDR3 here is CASSYFGGGSYEQYF. The CDR3 coding sequence is TGTGCCAGCAGTTACTTCGGCGGGGGCTCCTACGAGCAGTACTTC.

This chain links TRBV28 with TRBJ1-5, with 8 bases lining up with TRBD1. Trimming took 2 bases from V and 4 from J; bases not matched to a gene: 1. The CDR3 has 14 residues. Germline CDR1 and CDR2: MDHEN and SYDVKM. The CDR3 loop is CASSLGQGNQPQHF. The CDR3, as DNA: TGTGCCAGCAGTTTAGGACAGGGAAATCAGCCCCAGCATTTT.

The rearrangement joins TRBV10-3 to TRBJ2-7, with 7 nucleotides matching TRBD1. Unmatched junction bases numbered 5, after V lost 6 bases and J lost 3 bases. The CDR3 loop spans 13 amino acids. The germline V gene has CDR1 ENHRY and CDR2 SYGVKD. The CDR3 spells CAISGTEIYEQYF. In DNA form, the CDR3 reads TGTGCCATCAGCGGGACAGAGATCTACGAGCAGTACTTC.

The chain couples TRBV30 to TRBJ1-5; D not certain. Trimming removed 2 bases at V and 0 bases at J, with 14 bases between. CDR3 length: 16 residues. CDR1 is GTSNPN, CDR2 SVGIG, per germline (reference sequence). CDR3 nucleotides: TGTGCCTGGAGTCCGGGAGTAGCGCCTAGCAATCAGCCCCAGCATTTT. It specifies CAWSPGVAPSNQPQHF.

The chain links TRBV29-1 to TRBJ2-1, with 8 bases that match TRBD1. Germline loops: CDR1 SQVTM, CDR2 ANQGSEA. This CDR3 has 16 amino acids. Trimming took 2 bases from V and 5 from J; bases not matched to a gene: 11. The CDR3: CSVENRTGTGHNEQFF. CDR3 nucleotide sequence: TGCAGCGTTGAAAATCGGACAGGGACAGGACACAATGAGCAGTTCTTC.

The CDR3 coding sequence is TGTGCCAGCAGTCAGGGGGTATGCTACGAGCAGTACTTC. The encoded protein is CASSQGVCYEQYF. The genes are TRBV6-5 and TRBJ2-7; 7 bases line up with TRBD1. V lost 5 bases, J lost 3 bases, and 4 bases stayed unmatched. This CDR3 comprises 13 residues. Germline V gene sequence: CDR1 MNHEY, CDR2 SVGAGI.

This clone came up once. J is TRBJ2-1 and V is TRBV9, with D perhaps matching TRBD1 (5 bases). Trimming took off 0 bases at V and 7 bases at J, with 14 bases between the two ends. CDR3 length equals 15 residues. Germline CDR1 reads SGDLS; CDR2 reads YYNGEE. CDR3 nucleotide sequence: TGTGCCAGCAGCGTAGGGGCAGGGTTTTTGAATGAGCAGTTCTTC. It yields the protein CASSVGAGFLNEQFF. Full variable domain (rest looked up from reference TRBV9 and TRBJ2-1): DSGVTQTPKHLITATGQRVTLRCSPRSGDLSVYWYQQSLDQGLQFLIQYYNGEERAKGNILERFSAQQFPDLHSELNLSSLELGDSALYFCASSVGAGFLNEQFFGPGTRLTVL.

This clone has more than one count but fewer than ten. The chain employs TRBV12-5 and TRBJ2-5, with 10 bases fitting TRBD2. Germline values: CDR1 LGHNT, CDR2 FRNRAP. V shed 4 bases, J shed 4 bases, and the junction held 18 bases outside the gene matches. The CDR3 is 19 amino acids. For the CDR3, the DNA is TGTGCTAGTGGTTACTCGGTGGGTAGTAGCGGGGGGCCTATAGAGACCCAGTACTTC. Translation gives CASGYSVGSSGGPIETQYF.

This clone appeared a few times. The chain joins TRBV7-2 to TRBJ1-2, with D perhaps matching TRBD1 (5 bases). Germline V gives CDR1 SGHTA, CDR2 FQGNSA. The CDR3 runs 13 residues. V was shortened by 3 bases and J by 4 bases, with 9 bases between the two germline ends. DNA of the CDR3: TGTGCCAGCAGCTTGCTGACAGCCTATGGCTACACCTTC. Translated: CASSLLTAYGYTF.

The chain links TRBV30 to TRBJ2-6; 7 bases map to TRBD1. Germline CDR1 is GTSNPN and CDR2 is SVGIG (reference sequence). J was trimmed by 2 bases and V by 1 base; bases with no gene match: 8. The length of the CDR3 is 17 residues. The CDR3 sequence is CAWSDKGAIAGANVLTF. The CDR3 DNA reads TGTGCCTGGAGTGATAAGGGGGCGATCGCTGGGGCCAACGTCCTGACTTTC.

V is TRBV4-1 and J is TRBJ1-1; 8 nucleotides line up with TRBD1. V was clipped by 6 bases and J by 0 bases; unmatched bases: 6. This CDR3 is built from 15 residues. CDR1 is MGHRA, CDR2 YSYEKL, per germline. CDR3 residues: CASRKKQGVNTEAFF. CDR3 in DNA: TGCGCCAGCAGGAAGAAACAGGGGGTGAACACTGAAGCTTTCTTT.

The chain recombines TRBV19 with TRBJ2-5, with 7 bases aligning to TRBD1. The CDR3 spans 15 residues. Germline assignment: CDR1 LNHDA and CDR2 SQIVND (reference sequence). The ends lost 5 bases at V and 2 bases at J; junction bases unmatched: 8. CDR3 DNA: TGTGCCAGTAGTCCCCGTAGGGGGCCTCAAGAGACCCAGTACTTC. It translates to CASSPRRGPQETQYF. The whole variable domain, filled in from reference TRBV19 and TRBJ2-5, reads DGGITQSPKYLFRKEGQNVTLSCEQNLNHDAMYWYRQDPGQGLRLIYYSQIVNDFQKGDIAEGYSVSREKKESFPLTVTSAQKNPTAFYLCASSPRRGPQETQYFGPGTRLLVL.

The chain is built from TRBV18 and TRBJ2-1; tentatively, D is TRBD1 (5 bases). This CDR3 has 16 amino acids. V dropped 3 bases and J dropped 9 bases, with 21 bases sitting between them. Germline V gene data show CDR1 as KGHSH and CDR2 as LQKENI. The DNA of the CDR3 is TGTGCCAGCTCACCCACAACTGGGCAGGGAACTGCTGAGCAGTTCTTC. Amino acids: CASSPTTGQGTAEQFF.

The chain has TRBV30 and TRBJ2-5, with D possibly TRBD1 on 6 matching bases. The germline V and J ends were trimmed by 0 bases and 5 bases, with 10 bases remaining between them. This CDR3 region has 13 residues. The germline V gene encodes CDR1 GTSNPN and CDR2 SVGIG (reference sequence). CDR3 DNA: TGTGCCTGGAGTGTTGGTCAGGGGGAGACCCAGTACTTC. Its protein product is CAWSVGQGETQYF.

The chain is built from TRBV7-9 and TRBJ1-4, with no clear D. The CDR3 extends over 12 amino acids. The V and J ends lost 1 base and 14 bases respectively, with 11 bases between them. Germline V lookup: CDR1 SEHNR, CDR2 FQNEAQ (reference sequence). The CDR3 DNA reads as TGTGCCAGCAGCTTAGGGAGCGAATTCCTGTTTTTT. This gives the protein CASSLGSEFLFF.

CDR3 residues: CASSIPGTSGRGQFF. CDR3 sequence (DNA): TGTGCCAGCAGCATCCCCGGGACTAGCGGGAGGGGGCAGTTCTTC. V gene TRBV28 combines with J gene TRBJ2-1, with 16 positions matching TRBD2. CDR1 is MDHEN and CDR2 is SYDVKM in the germline V gene. This CDR3 has 15 residues. V gave up 6 bases and J gave up 12 bases; unmatched junction bases: 8.

The chain has TRBV19 and TRBJ2-3; 8 bases are a match to TRBD2. CDR1 and CDR2 from the germline V gene are LNHDA and SQIVND (reference sequence). V gave up 5 bases and J gave up 2 bases; unmatched junction bases: 12. The CDR3 runs to 17 residues. The CDR3 is CASSYGGGPTVTDTQYF. The CDR3 nucleotides read TGTGCCAGTAGTTATGGCGGGGGGCCCACAGTCACAGATACGCAGTATTTT. Full variable domain (rest looked up from reference TRBV19 and TRBJ2-3): DGGITQSPKYLFRKEGQNVTLSCEQNLNHDAMYWYRQDPGQGLRLIYYSQIVNDFQKGDIAEGYSVSREKKESFPLTVTSAQKNPTAFYLCASSYGGGPTVTDTQYFGPGTRLTVL.

V and J are TRBV6-4 and TRBJ2-3; the match to TRBD2 covers 8 bases. Germline CDR1 reads MRHNA; CDR2 reads SNTAGT. V shed 2 bases, J shed 2 bases, and the junction held 3 bases outside the gene matches. This CDR3 has 15 residues. In nucleotides, the CDR3 is TGTGCCAGCAGTGACCGGGGGGGGGTCACAGATACGCAGTATTTT. It encodes CASSDRGGVTDTQYF.

The rearrangement uses TRBV2 and TRBJ2-3; possibly TRBD2 for D (6 bases). The V end lost 7 bases, the J end lost 9 bases, and 17 bases lay between the germline ends. The CDR3 is made up of 13 amino acids. Germline assignment: CDR1 SNHLY and CDR2 FYNNEI. The CDR3 DNA follows: TGTGCCAGCACTGGGGGAGTTGGAGGGACGCAGTATTTT. This encodes CASTGGVGGTQYF. Looking up the rest from reference TRBV2 and TRBJ2-3 gives the full variable domain: EPEVTQTPSHQVTQMGQEVILRCVPISNHLYFYWYRQILGQKVEFLVSFYNNEISEKSEIFDDQFSVERPDGSNFTLKIRSTKLEDSAMYFCASTGGVGGTQYFGPGTRLTVL.